This TCR beta chain emerged from a study of blood T cell repertoires in COVID-19. Study-level information: T cells, B-cell-depleted T cells, or PBMCs supplied cDNA or gDNA.

In the original analysis: Amplification with reference gene primers provided the estimates of nucleated cell counts. Profiling relied on immunoSEQ multiplex PCR, and the TCRdb table lists in-frame clones only, not all of them. V and J calls and clone size are as listed in that table; D and trimming were resolved from the DNA. The data contain tens of thousands of clones, roughly 80% of them singletons. This CDR3 contains 15 residues. J lost 7 bases, V lost 6 bases, and 12 bases had no gene match. Germline loops: CDR1 MNHEY, CDR2 SVGAGI. The V gene is TRBV6-5, the J gene TRBJ2-5; 9 nucleotides line up with TRBD2. Sample: peripheral blood. This receptor was identified in a woman aged 80 or over with active or convalescent COVID-19. CDR3 bases: TGTGCCAGCAGCAACTTAGCGGGAGCTTTTTTGACCCAGTACTTC. Encoded protein: CASSNLAGAFLTQYF.